This T cell receptor (beta chain) derives from a study of T-cell reconstitution after alpha-beta-depleted transplantation in children. Study-wide results and limits: It was newly produced T cells that mostly accounted for T-cell counts and diversity one year after transplant.

There are many counts of this clonotype. What it binds is not known. Unique molecular identifiers were built into the TCRbeta library. TCRdb fed the PCR reads into MiXCR, producing one record per CDR3 protein. The table has about 490,000 distinct CDR3 sequences, approximately 10% seen once. CDR3 length: 12 residues. Germline V gives CDR1 DFQATT, CDR2 SNEGSKA (reference sequence). Deletions cut 3 bases from V and 7 bases from J, with 10 bases between. The receptor comes from a child aged 2 to 9 with inherited bone marrow failure, due to receive a stem cell transplant. This sample comprised PBMCs, obtained before TCRalphabeta/CD19-depleted stem cell transplant. The rearrangement uses TRBV20-1 and TRBJ2-1, with a weak D call TRBD1 (6 bases). CDR3 sequence reads: CSASSRGNEQFF. CDR3 DNA sequence: TGCAGTGCTAGTTCAAGGGGGAATGAGCAGTTCTTC.